The sequence of this T cell receptor beta chain was determined in a study of T cell clonotyping in hematopoietic cell transplantation (dated by TCRdb to about 2021). Concerning the study at large: A total of roughly 130 blood samples were collected in the study from about 40 consecutive transplant recipients and their related donors. Patients were recruited between September 2015 and January 2017 and followed until late 2020 or death.

A remark on this clone: No antigen is known for it. No clone much larger than this one lies a single base away; base qualities are absent.

Blood samples for TCR beta sequencing were given by related transplant donors. Using Nuclei Lysis Solution, genomic DNA was extracted from unfractionated peripheral blood mononuclear cells that were either fresh or cryopreserved. For CDR1 and CDR2, the germline V gene lists SGHRS and YFSETQ. V is reduced by 0 bases and J by 0 bases, leaving a spacing of 8 bases between them. Inclusive of the bounding cysteine and phenylalanine, the CDR3 is 15 residues long. Of all the DNA, just the CDR3 is kept, 45 bases in frame from base 1. TCR beta CDR3 regions were amplified from genomic DNA with the immunoSEQ assay, a bias-controlled multiplex PCR using V- and J-specific primers. A proprietary barcode and Illumina adapter sequences were added to the CDR3 amplicons in a second PCR step. CDR3 libraries were sequenced on an Illumina MiSeq instrument. Per the authors' processing: immunoSEQ Analyzer 3.0 was used for export and quality control, with R Bioconductor and Immunarch used for downstream analyses. Only productive rearrangements within the normalized downsampled data set were used in the calculation of repertoire metrics. In the normalized cohort, a clonotype counted as pathologically expanded if the clonotype was larger than 5 templates. The Inverse Simpson Index served as the measure of repertoire diversity. CMV-specificity analyses were carried out on the non-normalized data set to capture all clonotypes. TCRdb holds this immuneACCESS table with in-frame rearrangements only. Some clones are missing; in checked studies, unresolved V genes explain under half, and the rest has no known cause. That table supplies the V and J calls and clone size; D and trimming were determined from the DNA. A total of about 69,000 clones appear in this sample, 94% of them only once. The ten largest clones add up to approximately 1.5% of the sample.

The investigation overall reported the following: Recipient repertoires showed only a small fraction of overlap with donor repertoires, and over 97% appeared de novo at the given depth. The sample size was limited, and because cells were not sorted, the contributions of CD4 and CD8 repertoires could not be separated. A decrease in recipient TCR diversity was observed after transplant, and a progressive increase in pathologically expanded clonotypes was seen from day 30 to day 180. Inverse Simpson Index values from donors and from recipients before transplant predicted broader TCR repertoire diversity after transplant.

Sequencing was performed on peripheral blood mononuclear cells. This TCR derives from a man over 45 in good health. Some clones in this sample may be carry-over from other donors' samples. The rearrangement joined TRBV5-1 to TRBJ2-3; the D gene identity is not certain. The DNA sequence reads TGCGCCAGCAGCTTGGATATGGGGAGCACAGATACGCAGTATTTT. It encodes CASSLDMGSTDTQYF.